The 29 T cell receptor beta chains given below trace back to one sample, sequenced in a study of cytomegalovirus exposure and HLA in healthy donors. PCR was performed using 60 Vbeta and 13 Jbeta primers. Data came from immunoSEQ multiplex PCR; TCRdb stores just in-frame clones and leaves some out. The sample includes around 74,000 clones. Sequencing used PBMCs. The receptors shown here come from a man aged 25 to 45 in good health and CMV-seronegative.

This chain connects TRBV7-9 to TRBJ1-2, with D unclear. CDR1 is SEHNR, CDR2 FQNEAQ, per germline (reference sequence). Trimming left V 0 bases short and J 1 base short, with 6 bases between. CDR3 length equals 14 residues. CDR3 coding DNA: TGTGCCAGCAGCTTAGCTTCGGTTAACTATGGCTACACCTTC. This encodes CASSLASVNYGYTF.

The chain couples TRBV2 to TRBJ2-7; TRBD2 matches at 9 bases. CDR1 and CDR2 (germline): SNHLY, FYNNEI. This CDR3 has 14 residues. Trimming at V came to 3 bases and at J to 6 bases, leaving 6 bases not matched to a gene. CDR3 sequence: CASSDGTSLGEQYF. The CDR3 DNA sequence: TGTGCCAGCAGTGATGGGACTAGCCTGGGCGAGCAGTACTTC.

The CDR3 protein is CASSPRLAGGDNEQFF. The CDR3 bases are TGTGCCAGCAGCCCGCGACTAGCGGGAGGGGACAATGAGCAGTTCTTC. The rearrangement links TRBV7-6 to TRBJ2-1, with TRBD2 identical over 14 bases. Trimming cost V 5 bases and J 5 bases; bases outside gene matches: 5. Germline lookup yields CDR1 SGHVS and CDR2 FNYEAQ. The CDR3 extends over 16 amino acids.

This chain links TRBV2 with TRBJ1-1, with a weak D call TRBD1 (5 bases). CDR1 is SNHLY and CDR2 is FYNNEI in the germline V gene. V lost 6 bases and J 1 base, leaving 12 bases between the germline ends. The CDR3 runs to 14 residues. CDR3 loop: CASRVDRRNTEAFF. Written as DNA, the CDR3 is TGTGCCAGCAGGGTAGACAGAAGGAACACTGAAGCTTTCTTT. Complete variable domain (other parts from reference TRBV2 and TRBJ1-1): EPEVTQTPSHQVTQMGQEVILRCVPISNHLYFYWYRQILGQKVEFLVSFYNNEISEKSEIFDDQFSVERPDGSNFTLKIRSTKLEDSAMYFCASRVDRRNTEAFFGQGTRLTVV.

This chain's CDR3 is CASTTGGPGEQYF. The CDR3 DNA is TGTGCCAGCACAACGGGGGGGCCGGGTGAGCAGTACTTC. The J gene is TRBJ2-7, the V gene TRBV6-1, with 8 bases matching TRBD2. CDR3 size: 13 residues. After removal of 7 bases from V and 7 bases from J, the junction contained 9 bases not matched to a gene. Germline lookup yields CDR1 MNHNS and CDR2 SASEGT.

The J gene is TRBJ1-2, the V gene TRBV9, with 9 bases lining up with TRBD1. The CDR3 runs 15 residues. V was clipped by 3 bases and J by 2 bases; unmatched bases: 5. The germline CDR1 and CDR2 sequences are SGDLS and YYNGEE. The CDR3 loop reads CASSGAGTGNYGYTF. CDR3 bases: TGTGCCAGCAGCGGCGCCGGGACAGGGAACTATGGCTACACCTTC. Full variable domain (missing parts from reference TRBV9 and TRBJ1-2): DSGVTQTPKHLITATGQRVTLRCSPRSGDLSVYWYQQSLDQGLQFLIQYYNGEERAKGNILERFSAQQFPDLHSELNLSSLELGDSALYFCASSGAGTGNYGYTFGSGTRLTVV.

The V call is TRBV2, the J call TRBJ1-2; a possible D gene is TRBD1 (5 bases). Germline lookup yields CDR1 SNHLY and CDR2 FYNNEI. V was trimmed by 9 bases and J by 1 base, leaving 21 bases between them. This CDR3 has 16 amino acids. CDR3: CASDSLTGGNNYGYTF. The CDR3 DNA sequence: TGTGCCAGTGATTCCCTGACGGGGGGAAATAACTATGGCTACACCTTC.

J is TRBJ1-2 and V is TRBV5-1; 8 bases align to TRBD1. This CDR3 is 14 amino acids long. The V gene end was trimmed by 4 bases and the J gene end by 4 bases; junction bases not matched to a gene: 6. CDR1 and CDR2 (germline): SGHRS, YFSETQ. CDR3 coding DNA: TGCGCCAGCAGCGGAACAGGGGGACTCTATGGCTACACCTTC. It specifies CASSGTGGLYGYTF.

The J gene is TRBJ2-5, the V gene TRBV28; D may be TRBD1 (6 bases). V lost 5 bases to trimming and J lost 2 bases, with 9 bases between them. Germline CDR1 and CDR2: MDHEN and SYDVKM. CDR3 length: 13 amino acids. The CDR3, as DNA: TGTGCCAGCAGTCCAGGGGATCAAGAGACCCAGTACTTC. Its translation is CASSPGDQETQYF.

The rearrangement joins TRBV5-1 to TRBJ1-1; 7 bases agree with TRBD1. This CDR3 is built from 17 residues. V lost 0 bases, J lost 3 bases, and 11 bases stayed unmatched. CDR1 and CDR2 (germline): SGHRS, YFSETQ. CDR3 sequence: CASSLVRDSRGYTEAFF. Written as DNA, the CDR3 is TGCGCCAGCAGCTTGGTCCGGGACAGCCGGGGGTACACTGAAGCTTTCTTT.

The V gene is TRBV10-3, the J gene TRBJ1-6; 7 nucleotides align to TRBD1. Germline assignment: CDR1 ENHRY and CDR2 SYGVKD. This CDR3 comprises 14 residues. The ends lost 3 bases at V and 8 bases at J; junction bases unmatched: 4. Written as DNA, the CDR3 is TGTGCCATCAGTGAACATACAGGGGATTCACCCCTCCACTTT. It yields the protein CAISEHTGDSPLHF.

This chain uses TRBV5-4 with TRBJ1-2; D not resolved. With 0 bases removed from V and 0 bases from J, the gap between germline ends came to 6 bases. This CDR3 contains 14 residues. Germline V CDR1 and CDR2: SGHNT, YYREEE (reference sequence). Written as DNA, the CDR3 is TGTGCCAGCAGCTTGGACAGAACTAACTATGGCTACACCTTC. Translating it yields CASSLDRTNYGYTF.

This chain connects TRBV5-5 to TRBJ2-7; 11 bases agree with TRBD2. V lost 0 bases and J lost 6; bases outside the gene matches: 14. The CDR3 contains 18 residues. CDR1 SGHKS and CDR2 YYEKEE come from the germline V gene (reference sequence). The CDR3 bases are TGTGCCAGCAGCTTGGCGGCTAGCGGGAGGATCGCCCCTGGCGAGCAGTACTTC. It codes for CASSLAASGRIAPGEQYF.

This rearrangement joins TRBV7-2 to TRBJ2-5; 10 bases line up with TRBD2. The length of the CDR3 is 15 residues. V shed 2 bases and J 5 bases; nucleotides not matched to a gene: 5. CDR1 SGHTA and CDR2 FQGNSA come from the germline V gene. CDR3 amino acids: CASSLSSGSWETQYF. CDR3 nucleotides: TGTGCCAGCAGCTTATCTAGCGGGAGCTGGGAGACCCAGTACTTC.

This chain links TRBV9 with TRBJ2-1; 12 bases are a match to TRBD2. The CDR3 is 17 residues long. V lost 3 bases and J lost 7; bases outside the gene matches: 11. Germline loops: CDR1 SGDLS, CDR2 YYNGEE. The CDR3 spells CASSARASGGAGNEQFF. For the CDR3, the DNA is TGTGCCAGCAGCGCGAGGGCTAGCGGGGGGGCGGGAAATGAGCAGTTCTTC.

This sequence joins TRBV2 and TRBJ2-1, with TRBD2 identical over 12 bases. V shed 10 bases, J shed 7 bases, and the junction held 8 bases outside the gene matches. The germline V gene encodes CDR1 SNHLY and CDR2 FYNNEI. The CDR3 totals 14 residues. The CDR3 sequence is CATPGLAGRNEQFF. The CDR3, as DNA: TGTGCCACCCCGGGACTAGCGGGTCGAAATGAGCAGTTCTTC.

This chain links TRBV30 with TRBJ2-3, with 8 bases identical to TRBD2. This CDR3 spans 15 amino acids. The V gene end was trimmed by 3 bases and the J gene end by 2 bases; junction bases not matched to a gene: 7. Per the germline V gene, CDR1 is GTSNPN and CDR2 is SVGIG (reference sequence). CDR3 protein: CAWRAGGRSTDTQYF. CDR3 DNA sequence: TGTGCCTGGAGGGCGGGCGGGAGGTCCACAGATACGCAGTATTTT.

V usage is TRBV29-1 and J usage is TRBJ2-7; D gene ambiguous. This CDR3 is 13 amino acids long. The germline V and J ends were trimmed by 5 bases and 3 bases, with 14 bases remaining between them. CDR1 and CDR2 (germline): SQVTM, ANQGSEA. The CDR3 loop is CSVPQAENYEQYF. The CDR3 DNA follows: TGCAGCGTTCCGCAGGCTGAAAACTACGAGCAGTACTTC.

V gene TRBV27 combines with J gene TRBJ2-7, with D possibly being TRBD2 (5 bases). This CDR3 has 15 residues. The germline V gene has CDR1 MNHEY and CDR2 SMNVEV (reference sequence). Trimming removed 0 bases at V and 3 bases at J, with 12 bases between. CDR3 nucleotide sequence: TGTGCCAGCAGTTTATCGCGGTCGGGGATCTACGAGCAGTACTTC. Translated, it gives CASSLSRSGIYEQYF.

V and J are TRBV6-1 and TRBJ2-7, with a weak D call TRBD2 (5 bases). V was shortened by 0 bases and J by 0 bases, with 9 bases between the two germline ends. Germline V gene lookup returns CDR1 MNHNS and CDR2 SASEGT. The CDR3 contains 15 residues. The CDR3 loop reads CASSEASGHSYEQYF. The CDR3 nucleotides read TGTGCCAGCAGTGAAGCCAGCGGCCACTCCTACGAGCAGTACTTC.

The J gene is TRBJ1-4, the V gene TRBV5-1; 12 bases fit TRBD1. Germline trimming cut 5 bases from V and 7 bases from J; bases unmatched to any gene: 6. The CDR3 sequence is 15 residues long. Germline CDR1 SGHRS, CDR2 YFSETQ. DNA for the CDR3: TGCGCCAGCAGGTCGGGACAGGGGGCGCCTGAAAAACTGTTTTTT. The encoded protein is CASRSGQGAPEKLFF.

The chain is built from TRBV4-2 and TRBJ1-6, with 7 bases that match TRBD1. Germline lookup yields CDR1 LGHNA and CDR2 YNFKEQ. V lost 6 bases and J lost 8; bases outside the gene matches: 10. The CDR3 length is 15 residues. This CDR3 is CASSTGAGPYSPLHF. The CDR3 DNA is TGTGCCAGCAGTACAGGGGCGGGACCTTATTCACCCCTCCACTTT.

The J gene is TRBJ2-5, the V gene TRBV6-5, with 8 bases aligning to TRBD2. J was trimmed by 5 bases and V by 6 bases; bases with no gene match: 8. Germline V CDR1 and CDR2: MNHEY, SVGAGI. The CDR3 has 14 residues. The chain's CDR3 is CASSPAGGRETQYF. The CDR3 region has the DNA TGTGCCAGCAGCCCGGCGGGGGGCAGGGAGACCCAGTACTTC.

The chain uses TRBV5-1 and TRBJ2-7; 7 bases line up with TRBD2. Trimming removed 5 bases from V and 2 bases from J; junction bases left unmatched: 10. Germline V gene sequence: CDR1 SGHRS, CDR2 YFSETQ. This CDR3 is built from 15 residues. DNA of the CDR3: TGCGCCAGCAGGGCCTCTAGCGGATACGCCTACGAGCAGTACTTC. This codes for CASRASSGYAYEQYF.

J is TRBJ2-1 and V is TRBV7-3; 12 bases line up with TRBD1. The CDR3 covers 16 residues. CDR1 SGHTA and CDR2 FQGTGA come from the germline V gene. The ends lost 5 bases at V and 8 bases at J; junction bases unmatched: 10. The CDR3 loop reads CASSHSGDRGLYEQFF. The CDR3 DNA reads as TGTGCCAGCAGCCACAGCGGGGACAGGGGGCTTTATGAGCAGTTCTTC.

The chain couples TRBV9 to TRBJ1-2, with D tentatively TRBD1 (5 bases). The CDR3 sequence is 19 residues long. V lost 0 bases and J lost 5, with 26 bases in between. Germline-derived CDR1 and CDR2 are SGDLS and YYNGEE. DNA for the CDR3: TGTGCCAGCAGCGTAGGGGGGGTAGGTGGTGTTCCCCTTCCTTATGGCTACACCTTC. Amino acid sequence: CASSVGGVGGVPLPYGYTF.

This rearrangement joins TRBV19 to TRBJ2-4, with 8 bases that match TRBD2. CDR1 is LNHDA, CDR2 SQIVND, per germline (reference sequence). The CDR3 runs to 16 residues. The ends lost 5 bases at V and 2 bases at J; junction bases unmatched: 8. The CDR3 is CASSAGGEGPKNIQYF. CDR3 sequence (DNA): TGTGCCAGTAGTGCCGGGGGGGAAGGTCCCAAAAACATTCAGTACTTC.

The chain carries TRBV6-4 and TRBJ2-3; a weak D match, TRBD1 (7 bases). V was trimmed by 2 bases and J by 4 bases, leaving 16 bases between them. From germline, CDR1 is MRHNA and CDR2 SNTAGT. The CDR3 has 16 amino acids. The chain's CDR3 is CASSDGRRGQADTQYF. In DNA, the CDR3 is TGTGCCAGCAGTGACGGGCGGAGGGGGCAGGCAGATACGCAGTATTTT.

The gene calls are TRBV9 and TRBJ2-2; 13 bases agree with TRBD2. CDR3 length equals 17 residues. Germline CDR1 reads SGDLS; CDR2 reads YYNGEE. V shed 2 bases and J 5 bases; nucleotides not matched to a gene: 6. DNA for the CDR3: TGTGCCAGCAGCGTGGGACTAGCGGGAAGGGGTACCGGGGAGCTGTTTTTT. Amino acid sequence: CASSVGLAGRGTGELFF.